Below, 8 T cell receptor beta chains from the same sample are listed, as sequenced in a study of blood T cell repertoires in COVID-19. The method was immunoSEQ multiplex PCR; TCRdb's version includes in-frame clones alone and lacks a portion of them. In the table there are 59,000 or so clones, less than 75% of which are singletons. The sequencing input was peripheral blood. Receptor source: a woman aged 45-59 years with active or convalescent COVID-19.

This clone was counted only a few times. The V gene is TRBV27, the J gene TRBJ2-7, with D possibly matching TRBD1 (5 bases). Deletions cut 1 base from V and 4 bases from J, with 23 bases between. CDR3 size: 18 residues. Germline V gene data show CDR1 as MNHEY and CDR2 as SMNVEV (reference sequence). This CDR3 is CASSLYFGAAGLDYEQYF. CDR3 nucleotides: TGTGCCAGCAGTTTATATTTTGGGGCGGCAGGTCTGGATTACGAGCAGTACTTC.

The CDR3 coding sequence is TGTGCCAGCAGTGAAGCGGAAACAGGGTTTTACGAGCAGTACTTC. This codes for CASSEAETGFYEQYF. The chain has TRBV6-1 and TRBJ2-7, with a tentative D call TRBD1 (6 bases). V shed 0 bases and J shed 4 bases, with 13 bases lying between them. Germline V CDR1 and CDR2: MNHNS, SASEGT. The CDR3 is 15 amino acids.

This clone was observed a few times. The chain combines TRBV13 with TRBJ1-1; no reliable D call. This CDR3 is 13 amino acids long. Germline CDR1 PRHDT, CDR2 FYEKMQ (reference sequence). Trimming stripped 5 bases from V and 2 bases from J, with 9 bases between. As DNA, the CDR3 is TGTGCCAGCAGCCCCGACACCAACACTGAAGCTTTCTTT. It encodes CASSPDTNTEAFF.

This clone was seen only once. The V gene is TRBV10-2, the J gene TRBJ2-3, with D possibly TRBD1 on 6 matching bases. CDR3 size: 14 residues. Germline V lookup: CDR1 WSHSY, CDR2 SAAADI. Trimming removed 7 bases at V and 6 bases at J, with 17 bases between. The CDR3 is CASTSGTPTDTQYF. The DNA for the CDR3 is TGCGCCAGCACCTCCGGGACACCCACGGATACGCAGTATTTT.

This chain uses TRBV19 with TRBJ1-4; D is undetermined. V lost 0 bases and J lost 8, with 10 bases in between. The CDR3 is 14 amino acids. CDR1 is LNHDA, CDR2 SQIVND, per germline (reference sequence). The CDR3, as DNA: TGTGCCAGTAGTATAGATCCCGGCGGGGAAAAACTGTTTTTT. This gives the protein CASSIDPGGEKLFF.

CDR3 amino acids: CASRLAGTNTGELFF. CDR3 DNA sequence: TGTGCCAGCAGACTAGCGGGGACGAACACCGGGGAGCTGTTTTTT. This rearrangement joins TRBV27 to TRBJ2-2, with 10 nucleotides matching TRBD2. V dropped 6 bases and J dropped 0; count of bases not matched to a gene: 1. The CDR3 loop spans 15 amino acids. Germline-derived CDR1 and CDR2 are MNHEY and SMNVEV (reference sequence).

This clone was detected a few times. The rearrangement uses TRBV4-1 and TRBJ2-3, with 11 bases aligning to TRBD2. The length of the CDR3 is 17 residues. V dropped 5 bases and J dropped 2; count of bases not matched to a gene: 9. Germline CDR1 reads MGHRA; CDR2 reads YSYEKL. The CDR3 is CASSGTSGGGSTDTQYF. The CDR3 nucleotides are TGCGCCAGCAGCGGGACTAGCGGTGGGGGCTCCACAGATACGCAGTATTTT.

The chain is built from TRBV4-1 and TRBJ2-1; 10 bases are a match to TRBD2. Trimming cost V 0 bases and J 4 bases; bases outside gene matches: 3. CDR1 is MGHRA and CDR2 is YSYEKL in the germline V gene. The CDR3 is 16 residues long. The CDR3 reads CASSQEGLAVYNEQFF. CDR3 nucleotides: TGCGCCAGCAGCCAAGAAGGACTAGCGGTTTACAATGAGCAGTTCTTC.